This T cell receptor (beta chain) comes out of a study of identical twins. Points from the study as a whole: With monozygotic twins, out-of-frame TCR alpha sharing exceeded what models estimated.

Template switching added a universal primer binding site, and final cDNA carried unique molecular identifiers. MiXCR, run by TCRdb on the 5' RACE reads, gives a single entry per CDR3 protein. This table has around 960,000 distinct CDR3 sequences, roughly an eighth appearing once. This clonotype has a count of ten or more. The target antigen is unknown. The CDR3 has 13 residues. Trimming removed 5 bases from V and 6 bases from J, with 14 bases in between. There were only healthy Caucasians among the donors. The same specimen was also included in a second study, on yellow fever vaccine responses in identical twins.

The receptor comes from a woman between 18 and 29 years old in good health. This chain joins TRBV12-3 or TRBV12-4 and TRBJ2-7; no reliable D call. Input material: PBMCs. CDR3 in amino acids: CASSLGLGLEQYV. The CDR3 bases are TGTGCCAGCAGTCTGGGGTTGGGCCTCGAGCAGTACGTC.